What follows is one T cell receptor (beta chain) and its context. Sample-barcoded 5' priming and a J-beta primer mix drove a second PCR of 7 to 11 cycles. MiXCR was run by TCRdb on the 5' RACE reads, yielding one entry per CDR3 protein. The table has 550,000 to 800,000 distinct CDR3 sequences, about 30% seen once; the top ten hold approximately 15%. The data were obtained in a study of blood T cells in healthy people across ages. V lost 3 bases and J 5 bases, leaving 11 bases between the germline ends. The germline CDR1 and CDR2 sequences are SQVTM and ANQGSEA. This CDR3 has 12 amino acids. The clonotype comes from a woman older than 75 in good health. The genes are TRBV29-1 and TRBJ2-7; a possible D gene is TRBD1 (6 bases). The sequenced material came from blood. Written as DNA, the CDR3 is TGCAGCGTTGACAGGGGCAGGAACGAGCAGTACTTC. Translation: CSVDRGRNEQYF.